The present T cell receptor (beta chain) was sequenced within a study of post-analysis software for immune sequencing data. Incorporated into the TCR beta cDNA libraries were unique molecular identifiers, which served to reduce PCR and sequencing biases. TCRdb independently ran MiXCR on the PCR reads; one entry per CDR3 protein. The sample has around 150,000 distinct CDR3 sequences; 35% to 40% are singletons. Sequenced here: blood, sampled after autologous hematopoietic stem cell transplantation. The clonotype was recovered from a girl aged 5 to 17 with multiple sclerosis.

CDR3 loop: CASSRGRGTEAFF. CDR3 sequence (DNA): TGTGCCAGCAGTAGGGGGCGCGGCACTGAAGCTTTCTTT. The chain recombines TRBV2 with TRBJ1-1, with 7 nucleotides matching TRBD1. The J segment lost 4 bases and the V segment lost 5 bases, leaving 4 bases of the junction unmatched. CDR3 size: 13 residues. Germline values: CDR1 SNHLY, CDR2 FYNNEI.